A single sample gave rise to the 25 T cell receptor beta chains below, sequenced in a study of PD-L1 blockade in urothelial cancer. Sequenced by immunoSEQ multiplex PCR; TCRdb stores in-frame clones only, minus some. The sample holds about 51,000 clones; around 87% are singletons and the top ten take 15% to 20%. Sequencing was performed on PBMCs, taken around atezolizumab (anti-PD-L1) treatment. These TCRs come from a man aged 60 to 75 with urothelial cancer.

The chain recombines TRBV19 with TRBJ1-5; 7 bases match TRBD1. Trimming at V came to 4 bases and at J to 4 bases, leaving 1 base not matched to a gene. The germline V gene encodes CDR1 LNHDA and CDR2 SQIVND (reference sequence). The CDR3 is made up of 13 amino acids. The DNA for the CDR3 is TGTGCCAGTAGTAGGGACAGAAATCAGCCCCAGCATTTT. This codes for CASSRDRNQPQHF. Variable domain in full (rest from reference TRBV19 and TRBJ1-5): DGGITQSPKYLFRKEGQNVTLSCEQNLNHDAMYWYRQDPGQGLRLIYYSQIVNDFQKGDIAEGYSVSREKKESFPLTVTSAQKNPTAFYLCASSRDRNQPQHFGDGTRLSIL.

This chain uses TRBV21-1 with TRBJ2-7; TRBD1 reflects the table's D call only, with no check against the DNA. TRBV21-1 is classified as a pseudogene. CDR3 length equals 13 residues. In DNA, the CDR3 is TGTGCCAGCAACGACAGGGCGTGCTACGAGCAGTACTTC. Encoded protein: CASNDRACYEQYF.

The rearrangement joins TRBV5-4 to TRBJ2-1; TRBD2 matches at 10 bases. Per germline, CDR1 SGHNT and CDR2 YYREEE (reference sequence). The CDR3 totals 17 residues. V was clipped by 0 bases and J by 4 bases; unmatched bases: 7. CDR3 loop: CASSLASGLAAYNEQFF. In DNA, the CDR3 is TGTGCCAGCAGCTTGGCTTCAGGACTAGCGGCTTACAATGAGCAGTTCTTC. The entire variable domain, with the rest obtained from reference TRBV5-4 and TRBJ2-1, is as follows: ETGVTQSPTHLIKTRGQQVTLRCSSQSGHNTVSWYQQALGQGPQFIFQYYREEENGRGNFPPRFSGLQFPNYSSELNVNALELDDSALYLCASSLASGLAAYNEQFFGPGTRLTVL.

The gene calls are TRBV5-1 and TRBJ1-2; D ambiguous. The CDR3 sequence is 17 residues long. Germline CDR1 reads SGHRS; CDR2 reads YFSETQ. V dropped 4 bases and J dropped 7 bases, with 26 bases sitting between them. The CDR3 sequence is CASSPSAFGVAFSGYTF. The CDR3 bases are TGCGCCAGCAGCCCGTCGGCTTTCGGGGTGGCCTTTTCTGGCTACACCTTC.

The chain recombines TRBV11-3 with TRBJ2-5, with 7 positions matching TRBD1. J gave up 3 bases and V 5 bases, and 6 bases lay outside the gene matches. Per germline, CDR1 SGHNT and CDR2 YENEEA. This CDR3 comprises 14 residues. CDR3 in DNA: TGTGCCAGCAGCCCAAGGGACAGTGAAGAGACCCAGTACTTC. It encodes CASSPRDSEETQYF. Full variable domain (missing parts from reference TRBV11-3 and TRBJ2-5): EAGVVQSPRYKIIEKKQPVAFWCNPISGHNTLYWYLQNLGQGPELLIRYENEEAVDDSQLPKDRFSAERLKGVDSTLKIQPAELGDSAVYLCASSPRDSEETQYFGPGTRLLVL.

This clone was seen once. V and J are TRBV28 and TRBJ1-5; D ambiguous. Germline values: CDR1 MDHEN, CDR2 SYDVKM. This CDR3 contains 13 residues. V lost 1 base and J 9 bases, leaving 10 bases between the germline ends. CDR3 sequence (DNA): TGTGCCAGCAGTTTATCCGAGCTTCCGCCCCAGCATTTT. Translating gives CASSLSELPPQHF.

The chain links TRBV7-9 to TRBJ1-1, with D hard to call. The CDR3 totals 13 residues. CDR1 and CDR2 from the germline V gene are SEHNR and FQNEAQ (reference sequence). Deletions cut 10 bases from V and 0 bases from J, with 12 bases between. For the CDR3, the DNA is TGTGCCAACCAGGCCTTTTTGAACACTGAAGCTTTCTTT. This sequence encodes CANQAFLNTEAFF.

This chain links TRBV7-2 with TRBJ2-2, with D possibly matching TRBD2 (6 bases). The germline CDR1 and CDR2 sequences are SGHTA and FQGNSA. The CDR3 sequence is 18 residues long. Trimming stripped 5 bases from V and 4 bases from J, with 23 bases between. The chain's CDR3 is CASSPSSELSGSTGELFF. The CDR3 nucleotides are TGTGCCAGCAGCCCGTCTAGCGAACTATCAGGGAGCACCGGGGAGCTGTTTTTT.

The chain uses TRBV7-8 and TRBJ2-5; 9 bases fit TRBD2. The J segment lost 4 bases and the V segment lost 6 bases, leaving 12 bases of the junction unmatched. Germline assignment: CDR1 SGHVS and CDR2 FQNEAQ. This CDR3 is built from 16 residues. The CDR3 DNA sequence: TGTGCCAGCAGTCGGCGGGTAGCGGGAGCCGTAGAGACCCAGTACTTC. This gives the protein CASSRRVAGAVETQYF. The full variable domain, in which reference TRBV7-8 and TRBJ2-5 provide the parts outside the CDR3, is GAGVSQSPRYKVAKRGQDVALRCDPISGHVSLFWYQQALGQGPEFLTYFQNEAQLDKSGLPSDRFFAERPEGSVSTLKIQRTQQEDSAVYLCASSRRVAGAVETQYFGPGTRLLVL.

This chain joins TRBV5-4 and TRBJ2-5, with 8 bases aligning to TRBD2. CDR1 SGHNT and CDR2 YYREEE come from the germline V gene (reference sequence). With V trimmed by 4 bases and J by 5 bases, 10 bases remained unmatched. This CDR3 has 15 residues. The CDR3 nucleotides are TGTGCCAGCAGCCCCGGGGGGACTAGAGGTGAGACCCAGTACTTC. This translates into CASSPGGTRGETQYF.

The genes are TRBV30 and TRBJ2-7, with TRBD2 matching 7 bases. The CDR3 extends over 11 amino acids. The germline CDR1 and CDR2 sequences are GTSNPN and SVGIG (reference sequence). V dropped 8 bases and J dropped 7; count of bases not matched to a gene: 8. The CDR3 here is CAGGEGGEQYF. The CDR3, as DNA: TGTGCCGGAGGGGAGGGAGGGGAGCAGTACTTC.

V is TRBV11-3 and J is TRBJ2-3; 7 bases line up with TRBD2. The CDR3 consists of 16 residues. From germline, CDR1 is SGHNT and CDR2 YENEEA. V trimming: 1 base; J trimming: 4 bases; junction bases outside the gene matches: 8. The CDR3 sequence: CASSLGLGLVPDTQYF. CDR3 DNA: TGTGCCAGCAGCTTAGGCTTAGGACTAGTCCCAGATACGCAGTATTTT. Together with reference TRBV11-3 and TRBJ2-3, the CDR3 gives the full variable domain: EAGVVQSPRYKIIEKKQPVAFWCNPISGHNTLYWYLQNLGQGPELLIRYENEEAVDDSQLPKDRFSAERLKGVDSTLKIQPAELGDSAVYLCASSLGLGLVPDTQYFGPGTRLTVL.

In its sample, this clone was seen once. The DNA of the CDR3 is TGTGCCAGCAGCCCCGCGGGGGGAGGCTGGAACGAGCAGTACTTC. Its protein product is CASSPAGGGWNEQYF. The chain is built from TRBV11-2 and TRBJ2-7; 8 positions agree with TRBD2. The length of the CDR3 is 15 residues. With V trimmed by 5 bases and J by 5 bases, 11 bases remained unmatched. CDR1 is SGHAT, CDR2 FQNNGV, per germline.

The gene calls are TRBV4-1 and TRBJ1-2; 12 positions agree with TRBD1. The CDR3 runs 18 residues. With 4 bases clipped from V and 3 bases from J, the junction kept 12 bases outside the gene matches. The germline V gene has CDR1 MGHRA and CDR2 YSYEKL. The CDR3 DNA reads as TGCGCCAGCAGCCGCGAGGGACAGGGGGCGAAGTGGCACTATGGCTACACCTTC. The encoded protein is CASSREGQGAKWHYGYTF.

As concerns this clone: The junction departs from the called germline gene at one end, perhaps through a read error. CDR3 sequence (DNA): TGTGCTAGCAGCTTAGCGGGCGGAGCGGGGGGGCTCTACTTC. This codes for CASSLAGGAGGLYF. V gene TRBV7-7 combines with J gene TRBJ2-5; 10 bases agree with TRBD2. This CDR3 has 14 residues. The germline V gene has CDR1 SSHAT and CDR2 FNYEAQ (reference sequence).

This clone came up a few times. The V and J genes are TRBV29-1 and TRBJ2-5, with D possibly matching TRBD2 (5 bases). The germline CDR1 and CDR2 sequences are SQVTM and ANQGSEA. This CDR3 comprises 11 residues. V shed 6 bases and J shed 3 bases, with 8 bases lying between them. CDR3: CSVLGEETQYF. The DNA for the CDR3 is TGCAGCGTACTAGGAGAAGAGACCCAGTACTTC.

This chain joins TRBV6-5 and TRBJ1-1, with unresolved D. This CDR3 has 14 amino acids. Trimming stripped 2 bases from V and 6 bases from J, with 13 bases between. Germline V gene sequence: CDR1 MNHEY, CDR2 SVGAGI. The CDR3 DNA reads as TGTGCCAGCAGTTACCCGGGGATTGCCGCTGAAGCTTTCTTT. It codes for CASSYPGIAAEAFF.

The rearrangement uses TRBV5-1 and TRBJ1-1, with D possibly TRBD1 on 6 matching bases. The CDR3 totals 15 residues. Germline V gives CDR1 SGHRS, CDR2 YFSETQ. V lost 7 bases, J lost 4 bases, and 20 bases lay in between. The CDR3 loop is CASGVQQGWGTEAFF. The CDR3 coding sequence is TGCGCCAGCGGCGTACAACAGGGCTGGGGCACTGAAGCTTTCTTT.

The chain joins TRBV2 to TRBJ1-2; 8 bases are a match to TRBD1. Germline assignment: CDR1 SNHLY and CDR2 FYNNEI. This CDR3 is 15 amino acids long. V lost 6 bases to trimming and J lost 4 bases; unmatched junction nucleotides: 10. The DNA for the CDR3 is TGTGCCAGCAGCCAGGACAGGGCAAGGAGCTATGGCTACACCTTC. This codes for CASSQDRARSYGYTF.

The V call is TRBV18, the J call TRBJ1-1; tentative D call: TRBD1 (5 bases). Per germline, CDR1 KGHSH and CDR2 LQKENI. V lost 3 bases, J lost 4 bases, and 9 bases lay in between. This CDR3 has 13 amino acids. The CDR3 sequence: CASSPSGGTEAFF. The CDR3 DNA follows: TGTGCCAGCTCACCGTCCGGGGGCACTGAAGCTTTCTTT.

The chain has TRBV4-1 and TRBJ1-4; no definite D call. With 4 bases removed from V and 0 bases from J, the gap between germline ends came to 9 bases. This CDR3 region has 15 residues. Looked up from germline, CDR1 is MGHRA and CDR2 is YSYEKL. CDR3 region: CASSRWRATNEKLFF. The CDR3 DNA reads TGCGCCAGCAGCCGATGGAGGGCAACTAATGAAAAACTGTTTTTT.

The table lists this clone with a count of one. One end of the junction is discordant with germline, which a read error may explain. The chain recombines TRBV7-7 with TRBJ2-6; 11 bases line up with TRBD2. There are 20 residues in the CDR3. Per the germline V gene, CDR1 is SSHAT and CDR2 is FNYEAQ (reference sequence). CDR3 sequence: CASSSPRALAGGSGANVLTF. The CDR3 DNA reads TGTGCTAGCAGCTCCCCGCGGGCCCTAGCGGGGGGCTCTGGGGCCAACGTCCTGACTTTC.

V gene TRBV7-2 combines with J gene TRBJ1-2, with 10 bases that match TRBD1. The CDR3 consists of 14 residues. Germline loops: CDR1 SGHTA, CDR2 FQGNSA. The V gene end was trimmed by 1 base and the J gene end by 7 bases; junction bases not matched to a gene: 3. CDR3 DNA sequence: TGTGCCAGCAGCTTAGGACAGGGGGCGAGTGGCTACACCTTC. It translates to CASSLGQGASGYTF.

V gene TRBV7-9 combines with J gene TRBJ2-1, with 9 bases that match TRBD1. Germline CDR1 SEHNR, CDR2 FQNEAQ (reference sequence). The length of the CDR3 is 14 residues. V lost 5 bases, J lost 10 bases, and 9 bases stayed unmatched. CDR3 DNA: TGTGCCAGCAGCCGTGGGACAGGGAGGGTAGAGCAGTTCTTC. This gives the protein CASSRGTGRVEQFF.

The chain has TRBV18 and TRBJ1-4; TRBD1 matches at 10 bases. The CDR3 is 14 residues long. Trimming took 8 bases from V and 3 from J; bases not matched to a gene: 3. The V gene's germline CDR1 is KGHSH and CDR2 LQKENI. The CDR3 here is CASGTGAANEKLFF. CDR3 sequence (DNA): TGTGCCAGCGGGACAGGGGCTGCTAATGAAAAACTGTTTTTT.